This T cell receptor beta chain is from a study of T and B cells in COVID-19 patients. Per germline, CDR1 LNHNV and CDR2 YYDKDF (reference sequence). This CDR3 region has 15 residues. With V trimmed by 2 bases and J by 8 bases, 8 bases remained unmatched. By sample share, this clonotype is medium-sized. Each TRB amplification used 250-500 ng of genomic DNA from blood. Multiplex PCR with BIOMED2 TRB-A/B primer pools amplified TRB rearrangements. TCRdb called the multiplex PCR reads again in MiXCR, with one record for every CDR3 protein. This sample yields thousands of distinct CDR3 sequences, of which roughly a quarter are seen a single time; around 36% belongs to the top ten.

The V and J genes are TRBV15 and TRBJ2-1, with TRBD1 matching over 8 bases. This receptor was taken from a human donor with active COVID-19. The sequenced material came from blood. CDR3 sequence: CATSRIQGARDEQFF. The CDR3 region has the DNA TGTGCCACCAGCAGAATCCAGGGGGCGCGGGATGAGCAGTTCTTC.